These 17 T cell receptor beta chains came from one sample sequenced in a study of molecular identifiers for immune sequencing clone quantification. TCRdb re-called the PCR reads with MiXCR, one entry per CDR3 protein. The data contain nearly 650,000 distinct CDR3 sequences, roughly 27% of them singletons. The sequencing input was naive CD8+ T cells from blood, with Jurkat cell RNA spiked in. Sample subset: FACS-sorted CD8+CD4-CCR7+CD45RA+ naive T cells. These receptors all come from a human donor in good health. Some libraries in this study had Jurkat cell RNA spiked in.

For this clonotype: A single base separates this from a much larger clone, so it may be a read error. This sequence joins TRBV24-1 and TRBJ2-3; possible D gene TRBD2, 5 bases. The CDR3 loop spans 12 amino acids. Germline V gene data show CDR1 as KGHDR and CDR2 as SFDVKD. The V end was cut by 0 bases, the J end by 8 bases, with 5 bases between. The CDR3 region has the DNA TGTGCCACCAGTGATTTGCGGGGTACGCAGTATTTT. Its translation: CATSDLRGTQYF.

This clonotype was counted a few times. The chain links TRBV24-1 to TRBJ2-7; D is undetermined. The germline V and J ends were trimmed by 4 bases and 2 bases, with 11 bases remaining between them. Germline assignment: CDR1 KGHDR and CDR2 SFDVKD. This CDR3 is 14 amino acids long. CDR3 bases: TGTGCCACCAGTGACCCTACTACCGCCTACGAGCAGTACTTC. It translates to CATSDPTTAYEQYF.

The V and J genes are TRBV29-1 and TRBJ2-2; 9 positions match TRBD1. The J segment lost 10 bases and the V segment lost 0 bases, leaving 12 bases of the junction unmatched. Germline V lookup: CDR1 SQVTM, CDR2 ANQGSEA. This CDR3 region has 16 residues. The CDR3 DNA sequence: TGCAGCGTTGAAGAGAGGATATCGGGACAGGGAGAGGAGCTGTTTTTT. Its translation is CSVEERISGQGEELFF.

The V gene is TRBV27, the J gene TRBJ1-6; D remains ambiguous. The V and J ends lost 3 bases and 6 bases respectively, with 3 bases between them. CDR3 length equals 12 residues. Per the germline V gene, CDR1 is MNHEY and CDR2 is SMNVEV (reference sequence). CDR3 loop: CASSFFNSPLHF. The DNA for the CDR3 is TGTGCCAGCAGTTTCTTTAATTCACCCCTCCACTTT.

At least ten counts were recorded for this clonotype. The chain carries TRBV4-3 and TRBJ2-3; the match to TRBD2 covers 12 bases. The CDR3 is made up of 20 amino acids. Looked up from germline, CDR1 is LGHNA and CDR2 is YSLEER. J was trimmed by 1 base and V by 0 bases; bases with no gene match: 11. CDR3 loop: CASSQDLMLAGGLGTDTQYF. The CDR3 nucleotides read TGCGCCAGCAGCCAAGATCTTATGCTAGCGGGGGGGCTAGGCACAGATACGCAGTATTTT.

To note about this clonotype: Just one base apart from a much larger clone, this may be a read error. The chain joins TRBV7-6 to TRBJ2-7, with TRBD1 identical over 8 bases. Germline V gene lookup returns CDR1 SGHVS and CDR2 FNYEAQ. CDR3 size: 14 residues. The V and J ends lost 3 bases and 5 bases, in that order; junction bases with no gene match: 6. The CDR3 coding sequence is TGTGCCAGCAGCTTTGAGGCAGGGGGCCACGAGCAGTACTTC. It encodes CASSFEAGGHEQYF. Looking up the rest from reference TRBV7-6 and TRBJ2-7 gives the full variable domain: GAGVSQSPRYKVTKRGQDVALRCDPISGHVSLYWYRQALGQGPEFLTYFNYEAQQDKSGLPNDRFSAERPEGSISTLTIQRTEQRDSAMYRCASSFEAGGHEQYFGPGTRLTVT.

V gene TRBV7-9 combines with J gene TRBJ2-7; 9 bases are a match to TRBD1. The CDR3 consists of 16 residues. CDR1 is SEHNR and CDR2 is FQNEAQ in the germline V gene (reference sequence). The V gene end was trimmed by 4 bases and the J gene end by 3 bases; junction bases not matched to a gene: 10. The CDR3 DNA sequence: TGTGCCAGCAGCTCTACAGGGGGCCAGTTGCTCTACGAGCAGTACTTC. As protein: CASSSTGGQLLYEQYF.

This clonotype was found many times. The chain links TRBV5-4 to TRBJ2-5; 7 nucleotides align to TRBD1. V gave up 2 bases and J gave up 3 bases; unmatched junction bases: 4. The germline V gene encodes CDR1 SGHNT and CDR2 YYREEE (reference sequence). This CDR3 has 14 residues. Here the CDR3 DNA reads TGTGCCAGCAGCTTCCGAGGGACAGAAGAGACCCAGTACTTC. Its protein product is CASSFRGTEETQYF.

A note on this clonotype: This may arise from a read error, as a much more abundant clone is one base away. The chain links TRBV6-1 to TRBJ1-1, with no clear D. CDR1 is MNHNS, CDR2 SASEGT, per germline. This CDR3 region has 12 residues. CDR3 in DNA: TGTGCCAGCAGCGGGATGAACACTGAAGCTCTCTTT. It translates to CASSGMNTEALF.

CDR3 protein: CASSLFSGETDTQYF. CDR3 sequence (DNA): TGTGCCAGCAGCTTATTTTCCGGGGAGACAGATACGCAGTATTTT. The chain carries TRBV11-2 and TRBJ2-3, with a weak D call TRBD2 (5 bases). V gave up 2 bases and J gave up 3 bases, with 12 bases separating them. CDR3 size: 15 residues. Germline V gene sequence: CDR1 SGHAT, CDR2 FQNNGV.

The chain has TRBV4-2 and TRBJ2-3; TRBD2 aligns across 7 bases. Per the germline V gene, CDR1 is LGHNA and CDR2 is YNFKEQ. The CDR3 is 16 residues long. Germline trimming cut 0 bases from V and 3 bases from J; bases unmatched to any gene: 6. The CDR3 here is CASSQDHLGGTDTQYF. Here the CDR3 DNA reads TGTGCCAGCAGCCAAGATCACCTCGGGGGGACAGATACGCAGTATTTT.

The rearrangement joins TRBV4-3 to TRBJ2-7; a possible D gene is TRBD2 (6 bases). CDR1 and CDR2 from the germline V gene are LGHNA and YSLEER. Trimming left V 3 bases short and J 2 bases short, with 17 bases between. The CDR3 extends over 16 amino acids. The CDR3 coding sequence is TGCGCCAGCAGCCATCAGGCGGGGTCCGCAACCTACGAGCAGTACTTC. Its protein is CASSHQAGSATYEQYF.

The count of this clonotype is one. A read error may produce the germline difference seen at one junction end. This sequence joins TRBV5-1 and TRBJ1-5; D not certain. Germline CDR1 is SGHRS and CDR2 is YFSETQ. The CDR3 runs 13 residues. CDR3 sequence reads: CASSLWTNQPRHF. CDR3 DNA sequence: TGCGCCAGCAGCTTGTGGACGAATCAGCCCCGGCATTTT.

This clonotype was seen repeatedly, ten times or more. The rearrangement links TRBV2 to TRBJ2-3, with 11 bases matching TRBD2. The trim removed 4 bases at V and 9 bases at J, leaving 18 bases unmatched. The CDR3 has 18 amino acids. CDR1 and CDR2 from the germline V gene are SNHLY and FYNNEI. CDR3 loop: CASSGIISTTSGVETQYF. CDR3 DNA sequence: TGTGCCAGCAGTGGTATCATATCGACGACTAGCGGGGTTGAAACGCAGTATTTT.

Note on this clonotype: Being one base from a much bigger clone, this may be a read error. This chain uses TRBV27 with TRBJ1-2; perhaps TRBD1 as D (6 bases). Trimming took 2 bases from V and 3 from J, leaving 7 bases between them. Germline V lookup: CDR1 MNHEY, CDR2 SMNVEV (reference sequence). This CDR3 spans 13 amino acids. The CDR3 reads CASSLQGYYGYTF. The CDR3 DNA follows: TGTGCCAGCAGTTTACAGGGGTACTATGGCTACACCTTC.

There are a few counts of this clonotype. The chain uses TRBV4-1 and TRBJ2-5; TRBD1 is a possible D gene (5 bases). Germline V gene sequence: CDR1 MGHRA, CDR2 YSYEKL. This CDR3 has 16 amino acids. V was clipped by 1 base and J by 4 bases, with 16 bases between them. The CDR3 reads CASSQVKGMGPETQYF. CDR3 nucleotide sequence: TGCGCCAGCAGCCAAGTTAAGGGTATGGGGCCAGAGACCCAGTACTTC.

A remark on this clonotype: The junction and the germline gene differ at one end; a read error may be behind it. The V gene is TRBV4-3, the J gene TRBJ2-3; 10 bases are shared with TRBD2. Germline-derived CDR1 and CDR2 are LGHNA and YSLEER. CDR3 length: 16 residues. The CDR3 nucleotides read TGCGCCAGCAGCCGCTCCCTAGCGGGGGTTGGAGATATGCAGTATTTT. Protein sequence: CASSRSLAGVGDMQYF.